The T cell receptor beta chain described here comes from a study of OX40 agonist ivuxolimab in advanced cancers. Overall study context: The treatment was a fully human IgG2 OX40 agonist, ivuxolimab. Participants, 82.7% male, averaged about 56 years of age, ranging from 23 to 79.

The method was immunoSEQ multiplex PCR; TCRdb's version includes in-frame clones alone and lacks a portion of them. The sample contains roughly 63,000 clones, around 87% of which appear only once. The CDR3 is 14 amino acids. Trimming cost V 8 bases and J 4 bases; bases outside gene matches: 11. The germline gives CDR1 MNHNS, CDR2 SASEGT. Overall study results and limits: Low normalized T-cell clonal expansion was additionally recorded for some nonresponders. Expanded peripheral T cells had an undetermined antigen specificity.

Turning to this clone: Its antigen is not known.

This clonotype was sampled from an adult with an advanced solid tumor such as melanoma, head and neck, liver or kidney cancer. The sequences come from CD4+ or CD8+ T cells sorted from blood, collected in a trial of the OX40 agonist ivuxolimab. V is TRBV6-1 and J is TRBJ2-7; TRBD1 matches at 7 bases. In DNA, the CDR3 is TGTGCCAGCGGCCCCGGGACAGCGAGTTACGAGCAGTACTTC. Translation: CASGPGTASYEQYF.